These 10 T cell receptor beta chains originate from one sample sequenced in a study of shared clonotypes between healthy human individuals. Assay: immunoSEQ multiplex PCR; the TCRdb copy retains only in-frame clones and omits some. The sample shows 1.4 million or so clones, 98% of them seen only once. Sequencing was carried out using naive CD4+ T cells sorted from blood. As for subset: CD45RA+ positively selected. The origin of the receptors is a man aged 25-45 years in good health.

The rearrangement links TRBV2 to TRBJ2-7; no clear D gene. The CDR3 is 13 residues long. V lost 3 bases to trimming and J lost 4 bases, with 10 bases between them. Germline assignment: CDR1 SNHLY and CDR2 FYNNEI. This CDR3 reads CASSDPSKYEQYF. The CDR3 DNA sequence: TGTGCCAGCAGTGACCCTAGTAAGTACGAGCAGTACTTC.

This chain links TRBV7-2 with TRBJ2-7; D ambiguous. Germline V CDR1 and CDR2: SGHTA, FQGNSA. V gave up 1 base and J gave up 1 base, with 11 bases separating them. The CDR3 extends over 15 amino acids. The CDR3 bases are TGTGCCAGCAGCTTAGTTAAGCATAAATCCTACGAGCAGTACTTC. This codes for CASSLVKHKSYEQYF.

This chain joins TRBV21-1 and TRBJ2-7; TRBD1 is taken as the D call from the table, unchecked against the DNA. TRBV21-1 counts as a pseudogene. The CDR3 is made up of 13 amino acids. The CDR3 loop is CAGVGQVGCEQYF. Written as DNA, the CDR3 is TGTGCCGGTGTGGGACAGGTCGGGTGCGAGCAGTACTTC.

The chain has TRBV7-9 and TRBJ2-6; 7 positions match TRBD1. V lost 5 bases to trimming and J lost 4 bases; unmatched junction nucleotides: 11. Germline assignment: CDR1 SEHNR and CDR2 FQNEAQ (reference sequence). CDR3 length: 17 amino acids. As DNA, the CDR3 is TGTGCCAGCAGCCCCTTCCAGGGGGTGGGGGGGGCCAACGTCCTGACTTTC. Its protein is CASSPFQGVGGANVLTF.

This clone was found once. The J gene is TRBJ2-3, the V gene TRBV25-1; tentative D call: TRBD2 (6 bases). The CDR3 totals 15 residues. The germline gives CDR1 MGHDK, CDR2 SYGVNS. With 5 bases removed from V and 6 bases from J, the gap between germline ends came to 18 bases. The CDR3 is CASSLGGAGRDTQYF. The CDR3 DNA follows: TGTGCCAGCAGTCTGGGCGGGGCCGGTCGGGATACGCAGTATTTT.

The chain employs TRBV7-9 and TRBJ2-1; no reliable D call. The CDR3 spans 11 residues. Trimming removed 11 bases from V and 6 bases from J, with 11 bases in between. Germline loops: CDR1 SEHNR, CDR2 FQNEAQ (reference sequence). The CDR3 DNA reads TGTGCCTCTCTGGCCCCCAATGAGCAGTTCTTC. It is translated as CASLAPNEQFF.

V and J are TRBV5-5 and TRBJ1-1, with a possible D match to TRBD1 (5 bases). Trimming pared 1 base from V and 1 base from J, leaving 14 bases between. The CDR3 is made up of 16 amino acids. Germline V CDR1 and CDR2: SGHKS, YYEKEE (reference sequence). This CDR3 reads CASSLRGTRGNTEAFF. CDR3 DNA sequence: TGTGCCAGCAGCTTGAGAGGGACTCGGGGGAACACTGAAGCTTTCTTT.

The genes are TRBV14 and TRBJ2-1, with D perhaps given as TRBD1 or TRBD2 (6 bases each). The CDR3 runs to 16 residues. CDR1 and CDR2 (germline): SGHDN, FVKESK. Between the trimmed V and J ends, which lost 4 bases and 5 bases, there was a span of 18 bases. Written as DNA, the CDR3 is TGTGCCAGCAGCCCGAACGGTGGCGGGACAAACAATGAGCAGTTCTTC. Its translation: CASSPNGGGTNNEQFF. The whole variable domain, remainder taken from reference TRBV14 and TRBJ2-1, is EAGVTQFPSHSVIEKGQTVTLRCDPISGHDNLYWYRRVMGKEIKFLLHFVKESKQDESGMPNNRFLAERTGGTYSTLKVQPAELEDSGVYFCASSPNGGGTNNEQFFGPGTRLTVL.

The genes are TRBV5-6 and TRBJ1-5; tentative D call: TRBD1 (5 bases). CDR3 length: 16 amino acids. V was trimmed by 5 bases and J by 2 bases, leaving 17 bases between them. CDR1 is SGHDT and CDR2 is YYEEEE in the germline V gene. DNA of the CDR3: TGTGCCAGCAGTGTCATGGGGGACTTAGGCAATCAGCCCCAGCATTTT. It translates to CASSVMGDLGNQPQHF.

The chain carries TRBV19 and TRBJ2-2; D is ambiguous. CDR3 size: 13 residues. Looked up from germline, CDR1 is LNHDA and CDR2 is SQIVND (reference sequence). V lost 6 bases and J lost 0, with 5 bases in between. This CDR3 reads CASRPTNTGELFF. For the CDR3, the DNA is TGTGCCAGTAGACCGACGAACACCGGGGAGCTGTTTTTT.